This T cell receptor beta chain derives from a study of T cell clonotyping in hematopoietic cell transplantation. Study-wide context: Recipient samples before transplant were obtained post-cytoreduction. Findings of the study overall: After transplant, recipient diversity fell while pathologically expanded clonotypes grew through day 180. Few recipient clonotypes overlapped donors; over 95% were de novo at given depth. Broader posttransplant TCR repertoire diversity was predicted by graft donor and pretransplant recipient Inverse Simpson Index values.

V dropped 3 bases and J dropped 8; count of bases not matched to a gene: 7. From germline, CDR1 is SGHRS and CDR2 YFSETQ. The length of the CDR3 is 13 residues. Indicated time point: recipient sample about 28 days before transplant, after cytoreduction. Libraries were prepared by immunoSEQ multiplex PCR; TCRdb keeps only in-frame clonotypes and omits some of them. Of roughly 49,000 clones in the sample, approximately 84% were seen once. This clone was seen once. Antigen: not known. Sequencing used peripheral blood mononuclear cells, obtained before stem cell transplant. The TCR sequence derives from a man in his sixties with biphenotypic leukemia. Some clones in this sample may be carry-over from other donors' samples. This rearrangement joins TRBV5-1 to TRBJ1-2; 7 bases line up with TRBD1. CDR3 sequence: CASSSNDRDGYTF. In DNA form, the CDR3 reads TGCGCCAGCAGCTCCAACGACAGGGACGGCTACACCTTC.